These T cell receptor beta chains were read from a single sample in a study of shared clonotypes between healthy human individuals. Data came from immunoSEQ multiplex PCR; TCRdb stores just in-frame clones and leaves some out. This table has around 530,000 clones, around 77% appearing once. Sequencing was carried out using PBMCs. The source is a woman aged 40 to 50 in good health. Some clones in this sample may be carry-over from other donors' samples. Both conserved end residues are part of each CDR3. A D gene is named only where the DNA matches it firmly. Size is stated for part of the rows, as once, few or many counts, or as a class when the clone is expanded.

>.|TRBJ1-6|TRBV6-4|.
TGTGCCAGCAGTGTAGGGGTTGGAAATTCACCCCTCCACTTT
CASSVGVGNSPLHF
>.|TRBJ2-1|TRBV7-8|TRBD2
TGCGCCAGCCGAATTAGCGGGAGCTCCTACAATGAGCAGTTCTTC
CASRISGSSYNEQFF
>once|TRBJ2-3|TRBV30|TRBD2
TGTGCCTGGAGACCCCGGGGCGGTCTAGCGGGCCGCAAGCCCTTCACAGATACGCAGTATTTT
CAWRPRGGLAGRKPFTDTQYF
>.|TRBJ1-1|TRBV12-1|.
TGTGCCAGCAGCCCTGTGAGACCGAACACTGAAGCTTTCTTT
CASSPVRPNTEAFF
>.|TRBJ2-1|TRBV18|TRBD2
TGTGCCAGCTCCAAAGCGGGAGGAGGGGGCAATGAGCAGTTCTTC
CASSKAGGGGNEQFF
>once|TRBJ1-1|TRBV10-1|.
TGCGCCAGCAGAGGGACTCTCAACACTGAAGCTTTCTTT
CASRGTLNTEAFF
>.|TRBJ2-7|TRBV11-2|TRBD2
TGTGCCAGCAGCCCAGGACTAGGGGTCTACGAGCAGTACTTC
CASSPGLGVYEQYF
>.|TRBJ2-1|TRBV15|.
TGTGCCACCAGCAGAGACAGGTCCTACAATGAGCAGTTCTTC
CATSRDRSYNEQFF
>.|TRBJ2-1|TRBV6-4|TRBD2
TGTGCCAGCAGTGACGGACTAGCGGGAGGCAATGAGCAGTTCTTC
CASSDGLAGGNEQFF
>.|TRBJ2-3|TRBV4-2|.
TGTGCCAGCAACTTAGGGGGCGGGGGCGATACGCAGTATTTT
CASNLGGGGDTQYF
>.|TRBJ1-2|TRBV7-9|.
TGTGCCACCTCGGGGGAGGACTGGGGCTACACCTTC
CATSGEDWGYTF
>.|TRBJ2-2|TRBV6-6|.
TGTGCCAGCAGTCCCCAGGGGATCAGGGGCGGGGAGCTGTTTTTT
CASSPQGIRGGELFF
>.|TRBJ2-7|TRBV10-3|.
TGTGCCATCAGTGAGATTTCGGGGGTCTCCTACGAGCAGTACTTC
CAISEISGVSYEQYF
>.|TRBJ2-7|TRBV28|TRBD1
TGTGCCAGCAGTTCCTCGGGACAGAAGACCTACGAGCAGTACTTC
CASSSSGQKTYEQYF
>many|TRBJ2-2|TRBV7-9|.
TGTGCCAGCAGCTACACCGGGGAGCTGTTTTTT
CASSYTGELFF
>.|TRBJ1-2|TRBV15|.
TGTGCCACCAGCAGTACTCGGATGTACTATGGCTACACCTTC
CATSSTRMYYGYTF
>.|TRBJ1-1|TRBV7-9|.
TGTGCCAGCAGCTTAGGTGGCGCTACGGCTGAAGCTTTCTTT
CASSLGGATAEAFF
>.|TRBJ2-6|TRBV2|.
TGTGCCAGCAGGTCAGGACCTGGGGCCAACGTCCTGACTTTC
CASRSGPGANVLTF
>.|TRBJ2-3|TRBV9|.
TGTGCCAGCAGCGGACTTCGCACAGATACGCAGTATTTT
CASSGLRTDTQYF
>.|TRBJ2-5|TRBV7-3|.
TGTGCCAGCAGCTTATCGGACGTCGAGACCCAGTACTTC
CASSLSDVETQYF
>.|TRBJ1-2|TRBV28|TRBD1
TGTGCCAGCAGAGGGACAGGGAACTATGGCTACACCTTC
CASRGTGNYGYTF
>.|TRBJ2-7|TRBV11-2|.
TGTGCCAGCAGCCTTGGCCTGGGACTCTACGAGCAGTACTTC
CASSLGLGLYEQYF
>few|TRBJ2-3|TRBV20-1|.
TGCAGTGCCAATGAGGGGGATACGCAGTATTTT
CSANEGDTQYF
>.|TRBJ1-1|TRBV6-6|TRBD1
TGTGCCAGCAGTCCCGGGACAGGGGCCACTGAAGCTTTCTTT
CASSPGTGATEAFF
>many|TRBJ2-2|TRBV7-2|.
TGTGCCAGCAGCCCATTACGGCGCTTAACCGGGGAGCTGTTTTTT
CASSPLRRLTGELFF
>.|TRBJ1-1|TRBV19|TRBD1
TGTGCCAGTAGTGTTTTAAGGGGGCAGAGGAACACTGAAGCTTTCTTT
CASSVLRGQRNTEAFF
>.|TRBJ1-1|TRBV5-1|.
TGCGCCAGCAGCTCTACAGGGATTAACACTGAAGCTTTCTTT
CASSSTGINTEAFF
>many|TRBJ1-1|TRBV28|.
TGTGCCAGCAGTTCTCCAGGCGGGTTTAACACTGAAGCTTTCTTT
CASSSPGGFNTEAFF
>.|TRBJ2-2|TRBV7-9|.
TGTGCCAGCAGCCCCTTGTGGGCCCCGAGCACCGGGGAGCTGTTTTTT
CASSPLWAPSTGELFF
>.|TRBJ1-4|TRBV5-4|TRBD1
TGTGCCAGCAGCTTGAGACAGGGGGAAAAACTGTTTTTT
CASSLRQGEKLFF
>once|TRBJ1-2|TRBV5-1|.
TGCGCCAGCAGCTCCGGGACTCTAAGTTACTATGGCTACACCTTC
CASSSGTLSYYGYTF
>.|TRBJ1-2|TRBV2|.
TGTGCCAGCAACCGGGACGCAGTCAACTATGGCTACACCTTC
CASNRDAVNYGYTF
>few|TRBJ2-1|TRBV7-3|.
TGTGCCAGCAGCTCCCAGGTGGGCAATGAGCAGTTCTTC
CASSSQVGNEQFF
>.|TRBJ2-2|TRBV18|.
TGTGCCAGCTCACCACCAGGGGGGCCCGGGGAGCTGTTTTTT
CASSPPGGPGELFF
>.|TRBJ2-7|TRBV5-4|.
TGTGCCAGCAGCCAACCAGGGGGGAGCGGGCCCTACGAGCAGTACTTC
CASSQPGGSGPYEQYF
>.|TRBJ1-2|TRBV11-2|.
TGTGCCAGCAGCTCCCCTAAGGATCAACGGATCTATGGCTACACCTTC
CASSSPKDQRIYGYTF
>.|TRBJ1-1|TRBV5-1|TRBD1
TGCGCCAGCAGCCCCGACAGGGAAGACACTGAAGCTTTCTTT
CASSPDREDTEAFF
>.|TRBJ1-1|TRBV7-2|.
TGTGCCAGCAGCTTAAATCGCAACACTGAAGCTTTCTTT
CASSLNRNTEAFF
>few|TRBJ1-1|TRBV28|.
TGTGCCAGCAGTTTACGGGGGGGGCTGAAGCTTGAAGCTTTCTTT
CASSLRGGLKLEAFF
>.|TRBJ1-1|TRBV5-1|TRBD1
TGCGCCAGCAGCTTGGTGGGACAGAATGAAGCTTTCTTT
CASSLVGQNEAFF
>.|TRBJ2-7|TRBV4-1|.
TGCGCCAGCAGCCAAGTAGGGCTAGCGAACTACGAGCAGTACTTC
CASSQVGLANYEQYF
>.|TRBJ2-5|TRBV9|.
TGTGCCAGCAGCGTAGGTTCGTATGAGACCCAGTACTTC
CASSVGSYETQYF
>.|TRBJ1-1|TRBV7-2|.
TGTGCCAGCAGCCAGGACATGAACACTGAAGCTTTCTTT
CASSQDMNTEAFF
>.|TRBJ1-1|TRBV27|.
TGTGCCAGCAGTTTATCGCCAGGGGCGAACACTGAAGCTTTCTTT
CASSLSPGANTEAFF
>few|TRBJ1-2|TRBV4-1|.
TGCGCCAGCAGTACACGGCTTAACTATGGCTACACCTTC
CASSTRLNYGYTF
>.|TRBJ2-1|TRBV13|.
TGTGCCAGCAGCTTTACGGGGGAGAGCAATGAGCAGTTCTTC
CASSFTGESNEQFF
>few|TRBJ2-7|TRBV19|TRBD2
TGTGCCAGTAAACGGGAGGGCAGTTCCTACGAGCAGTACTTC
CASKREGSSYEQYF
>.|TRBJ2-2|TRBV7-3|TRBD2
TGTGCCAGCAGCCGTATAGCGGGAAACACCGGGGAGCTGTTTTTT
CASSRIAGNTGELFF
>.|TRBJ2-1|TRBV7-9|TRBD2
TGTGCCAGCAGCTTTACGACTAGCGCGTCGGCACATGAGCAGTTCTTC
CASSFTTSASAHEQFF
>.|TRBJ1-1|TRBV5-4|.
TGTGCCAGCAGCTTGGGTGGCGGGAACCCTGAAGCTTTCTTT
CASSLGGGNPEAFF
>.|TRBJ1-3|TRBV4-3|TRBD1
TGCGCCAGCAGCCTTGGACAGGGCGCCGTGGACACCATATATTTT
CASSLGQGAVDTIYF
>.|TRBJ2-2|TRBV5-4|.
TGTGCCAGCAGGACTAGGGGGAGGGACACCGGGGAGCTGTTTTTT
CASRTRGRDTGELFF
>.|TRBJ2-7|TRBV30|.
TGTGCCTGGAGTCCAAGGACTCACCTGCTCGGGGAGCAGTACTTC
CAWSPRTHLLGEQYF
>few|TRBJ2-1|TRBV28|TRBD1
TGTGCCAGCAGTTTGGGGACAGACTACAATGAGCAGTTCTTC
CASSLGTDYNEQFF